The 18 T cell receptor beta chains given below trace back to one sample, sequenced in a study of radiotherapy plus CTLA-4 blockade in lung cancer. The repertoire was sequenced with immunoSEQ multiplex PCR; TCRdb's copy has only in-frame clones and lacks some. The table has 100,000 or so clones, about 85% seen once. The specimen was peripheral blood, collected from a patient treated with radiotherapy plus ipilimumab. The source of these receptors is a human donor with non-small cell lung cancer that progressed on radiotherapy plus ipilimumab.

The genes are TRBV10-3 and TRBJ1-3, with TRBD1 matching over 10 bases. Trimming removed 4 bases from V and 2 bases from J; junction bases left unmatched: 5. CDR1 is ENHRY, CDR2 SYGVKD, per germline. The CDR3 contains 16 residues. CDR3 sequence: CAISGSGQGAGNTIYF. CDR3 nucleotide sequence: TGTGCCATCAGTGGATCTGGACAGGGGGCTGGAAACACCATATATTTT.

This clone was detected only once. The V call is TRBV4-1, the J call TRBJ2-5; the D is unclear. V lost 1 base and J 5 bases, leaving 8 bases between the germline ends. CDR1 and CDR2 (germline): MGHRA, YSYEKL. The CDR3 spans 13 residues. The CDR3 DNA is TGCGCCAGCAGCCAAGGGGTCCGGGAGACCCAGTACTTC. Its translation: CASSQGVRETQYF.

V and J are TRBV7-6 and TRBJ2-7, with 11 bases aligning to TRBD2. Per the germline V gene, CDR1 is SGHVS and CDR2 is FNYEAQ. This CDR3 comprises 16 residues. The ends lost 1 base at V and 2 bases at J; junction bases unmatched: 4. The CDR3 reads CASSLGATSGAYEQYF. CDR3 nucleotides: TGTGCCAGCAGCTTAGGTGCGACTAGCGGGGCCTACGAGCAGTACTTC. The full variable domain, completed using reference TRBV7-6 and TRBJ2-7, is GAGVSQSPRYKVTKRGQDVALRCDPISGHVSLYWYRQALGQGPEFLTYFNYEAQQDKSGLPNDRFSAERPEGSISTLTIQRTEQRDSAMYRCASSLGATSGAYEQYFGPGTRLTVT.

This chain joins TRBV6-1 and TRBJ1-1, with no clear D. Germline-derived CDR1 and CDR2 are MNHNS and SASEGT. This CDR3 has 14 residues. V was pared by 1 base and J by 0 bases, with 6 bases between. The CDR3 region is CASSEGGLNTEAFF. The CDR3 nucleotides read TGTGCCAGCAGTGAAGGAGGTCTGAACACTGAAGCTTTCTTT.

In its sample, this clone was seen once. The J gene is TRBJ1-5, the V gene TRBV12-5, with a weak D call TRBD1 (5 bases). Trimming pared 6 bases from V and 7 bases from J, leaving 19 bases between. The CDR3 is 15 residues long. In germline, CDR1 is LGHNT, CDR2 FRNRAP. The DNA of the CDR3 is TGTGCTAGTGGCCCGGGCCCCCACGGGGGGCAGCCCCAGCATTTT. It encodes CASGPGPHGGQPQHF.

The rearrangement links TRBV5-4 to TRBJ2-2; 8 positions agree with TRBD1. Germline V gene sequence: CDR1 SGHNT, CDR2 YYREEE (reference sequence). This CDR3 contains 15 residues. V trimming: 0 bases; J trimming: 4 bases; junction bases outside the gene matches: 2. CDR3 coding DNA: TGTGCCAGCAGCTTGGGACAGGGGATCACCGGGGAGCTGTTTTTT. Its translation: CASSLGQGITGELFF.

The chain has TRBV11-3 and TRBJ1-1, with TRBD1 matching 7 bases. The trim removed 4 bases at V and 1 base at J, leaving 3 bases unmatched. From germline, CDR1 is SGHNT and CDR2 YENEEA. This CDR3 comprises 14 residues. The CDR3 region is CASSWTGGNTEAFF. CDR3 in DNA: TGTGCCAGCAGCTGGACAGGCGGGAACACTGAAGCTTTCTTT.

The CDR3 coding sequence is TGTGCCAGCAGATCTGCAGCGAACACCGGGGAGCTGTTTTTT. Protein: CASRSAANTGELFF. The chain carries TRBV2 and TRBJ2-2; no firm D call. Germline CDR1 reads SNHLY; CDR2 reads FYNNEI. Trimming removed 6 bases from V and 0 bases from J, with 8 bases in between. The CDR3 sequence is 14 residues long.

V usage is TRBV11-3 and J usage is TRBJ1-5; D remains ambiguous. Trimming pared 0 bases from V and 10 bases from J, leaving 13 bases between. The CDR3 sequence is 14 residues long. The germline V gene has CDR1 SGHNT and CDR2 YENEEA. The CDR3 DNA reads as TGTGCCAGCAGCTTAGATCCCGGGGAACCACCCCAGCATTTT. It yields the protein CASSLDPGEPPQHF.

Details on this clone: A read error may account for a junction end that differs from germline. V and J are TRBV25-1 and TRBJ1-6, with D perhaps TRBD1 (5 bases). Germline V gives CDR1 MGHDK, CDR2 SYGVNS. The length of the CDR3 is 14 residues. The DNA of the CDR3 is TGTGCCAGCAGGGAATTGGGGGTGAATTCACCCCTCCACTTT. It translates to CASRELGVNSPLHF.

This clone showed up just once. The J gene is TRBJ1-3, the V gene TRBV4-2, with D maybe TRBD1 (6 bases). The germline CDR1 and CDR2 sequences are LGHNA and YNFKEQ. The CDR3 spans 15 residues. V lost 3 bases and J 2 bases, leaving 11 bases between the germline ends. CDR3 sequence reads: CASSQGRTAGNTIYF. The DNA for the CDR3 is TGTGCCAGCAGCCAGGGAAGGACAGCTGGAAACACCATATATTTT.

This clone is a singleton in its sample. The chain links TRBV27 to TRBJ1-5; the D is unclear. The CDR3 length is 15 residues. In germline, CDR1 is MNHEY, CDR2 SMNVEV (reference sequence). V was clipped by 5 bases and J by 0 bases, with 11 bases between them. DNA of the CDR3: TGTGCCAGCAGTGTACTAGGTTTTAGCAATCAGCCCCAGCATTTT. Translation: CASSVLGFSNQPQHF.

The V gene is TRBV6-1, the J gene TRBJ2-1; TRBD1 might be the D (5 bases). Deletions cut 10 bases from V and 4 bases from J, with 23 bases between. The CDR3 extends over 16 amino acids. Germline V lookup: CDR1 MNHNS, CDR2 SASEGT. The CDR3 region has the DNA TGTGCCATCATTGAGACAGATTTATCTTCTTACAATGAGCAGTTCTTC. Its translation: CAIIETDLSSYNEQFF.

The rearrangement links TRBV5-1 to TRBJ2-2; the D is unclear. Germline-derived CDR1 and CDR2 are SGHRS and YFSETQ. There are 11 residues in the CDR3. Trimming took off 2 bases at V and 6 bases at J, with 2 bases between the two ends. DNA for the CDR3: TGCGCCAGCAGCTTCGCCGGGGAGCTGTTTTTT. Residues: CASSFAGELFF.

The chain employs TRBV9 and TRBJ1-1, with TRBD1 as a possible D gene (5 bases). Between the trimmed V and J ends, which lost 4 bases and 7 bases, there was a span of 14 bases. Germline-derived CDR1 and CDR2 are SGDLS and YYNGEE. CDR3 size: 13 residues. The CDR3 DNA is TGTGCCAGCAGCCCAAGTCGGGGGTTTGAAGCTTTCTTT. Protein product: CASSPSRGFEAFF.

In the case of this clone: The junction and the germline gene differ at one end; a read error may be behind it. V is TRBV7-6 and J is TRBJ2-7, with D perhaps matching TRBD1 (5 bases). Germline V gene data show CDR1 as SGHVS and CDR2 as FNYEAQ. The CDR3 sequence is 13 residues long. In DNA, the CDR3 is TGTGCCAGCAGTTTAGGGGTAGGCTACGAGCAGTACTTC. This translates into CASSLGVGYEQYF. Based on the CDR3 plus reference TRBV7-6 and TRBJ2-7, the full variable domain is GAGVSQSPRYKVTKRGQDVALRCDPISGHVSLYWYRQALGQGPEFLTYFNYEAQQDKSGLPNDRFSAERPEGSISTLTIQRTEQRDSAMYRCASSLGVGYEQYFGPGTRLTVT.

The chain employs TRBV28 and TRBJ2-1; 10 nucleotides match TRBD2. After removal of 6 bases from V and 10 bases from J, the junction contained 12 bases not matched to a gene. Germline V gene lookup returns CDR1 MDHEN and CDR2 SYDVKM. This CDR3 is built from 15 residues. This CDR3 is CASSRSGSGGAEQFF. The CDR3 DNA reads as TGTGCCAGCAGCCGAAGCGGGAGCGGGGGGGCCGAGCAGTTCTTC.

The CDR3 sequence is CASRPGQNSNQPQHF. CDR3 coding DNA: TGTGCCAGCAGACCCGGACAGAATAGCAATCAGCCCCAGCATTTT. The chain has TRBV28 and TRBJ1-5, with D perhaps TRBD1 (6 bases). The CDR3 runs to 15 residues. Germline V lookup: CDR1 MDHEN, CDR2 SYDVKM. V was clipped by 6 bases and J by 0 bases, with 12 bases between them.